This passage covers 7 T cell receptor beta chains from one sample sequenced in a study of blood T cell repertoires in COVID-19. Only in-frame clones appear in the TCRdb table, and some are missing; sequencing was by immunoSEQ multiplex PCR. The table shows more than 85,000 clones, with 70% to 90% occurring only once. Sequencing input: peripheral blood. These receptors all stem from a man in his 60s with acute or convalescent COVID-19.

The chain carries TRBV6-4 and TRBJ1-1, with a tentative D call TRBD1 (6 bases). Germline V CDR1 and CDR2: MRHNA, SNTAGT. With 5 bases removed from V and 0 bases from J, the gap between germline ends came to 19 bases. This CDR3 has 17 residues. DNA for the CDR3: TGTGCCAGCAGTCGGACAGCATCTTTGGGCATGAACACTGAAGCTTTCTTT. It translates to CASSRTASLGMNTEAFF.

The CDR3 spells CASSIDGGAGYEQYF. Written as DNA, the CDR3 is TGTGCCAGTAGTATAGACGGAGGGGCCGGTTACGAGCAGTACTTC. The V gene is TRBV19, the J gene TRBJ2-7, with a weak D call TRBD2 (6 bases). The CDR3 loop spans 15 amino acids. Trimming took off 0 bases at V and 4 bases at J, with 13 bases between the two ends. In germline, CDR1 is LNHDA, CDR2 SQIVND (reference sequence). The whole variable domain, filled in from reference TRBV19 and TRBJ2-7, reads DGGITQSPKYLFRKEGQNVTLSCEQNLNHDAMYWYRQDPGQGLRLIYYSQIVNDFQKGDIAEGYSVSREKKESFPLTVTSAQKNPTAFYLCASSIDGGAGYEQYFGPGTRLTVT.

This sequence joins TRBV6-5 and TRBJ2-4; 7 positions match TRBD2. V lost 0 bases, J lost 5 bases, and 4 bases stayed unmatched. Germline V gene lookup returns CDR1 MNHEY and CDR2 SVGAGI. This CDR3 is 15 amino acids long. The CDR3 region has the DNA TGTGCCAGCAGTTACTCGCGCCGGGGGGAAAACATTCAGTACTTC. Translated: CASSYSRRGENIQYF.

V usage is TRBV9 and J usage is TRBJ2-1, with TRBD1 matching over 7 bases. V trimming: 8 bases; J trimming: 0 bases; junction bases outside the gene matches: 8. The length of the CDR3 is 15 residues. CDR1 and CDR2 (germline): SGDLS, YYNGEE. The CDR3: CASGRGGASYNEQFF. CDR3 bases: TGTGCCAGTGGACGAGGGGGCGCCTCCTACAATGAGCAGTTCTTC.

The V call is TRBV12-3 or TRBV12-4, the J call TRBJ1-2; D ambiguous. V shed 4 bases and J shed 4 bases, with 10 bases lying between them. The CDR3 contains 13 residues. DNA for the CDR3: TGTGCCAGCAGTTACGGGGAAATCTATGGCTACACCTTC. This gives the protein CASSYGEIYGYTF.

The V call is TRBV7-9, the J call TRBJ2-1; 14 positions agree with TRBD2. CDR3 size: 19 residues. V lost 5 bases, J lost 2 bases, and 11 bases stayed unmatched. In germline, CDR1 is SEHNR, CDR2 FQNEAQ (reference sequence). CDR3 nucleotide sequence: TGTGCCAGCAGCCCCCGCGGGACTAGCGGGAGTACCACCTACAATGAGCAGTTCTTC. Protein sequence: CASSPRGTSGSTTYNEQFF.

The CDR3 DNA is TGTGCCAGCAGCCCCCGACTAGCCCGAGAGCAGTTCTTC. As protein: CASSPRLAREQFF. This chain joins TRBV3-1 (or the pseudogene TRBV3-2) and TRBJ2-1; 7 positions agree with TRBD2. J lost 10 bases, V lost 4 bases, and 7 bases had no gene match. Germline CDR1 LGHDT, CDR2 YNNKEL (reference sequence). CDR3 size: 13 residues.